This T cell receptor (beta chain) was retrieved from a study of shared clonotypes between healthy human individuals. The input for sorted-subset replicate PCRs was 200 to 250 ng DNA, around 27,000 T cell genomes. Profiling relied on immunoSEQ multiplex PCR, and the TCRdb table lists in-frame clones only, not all of them. The data contain over 1.4 million clones, more than 95% of them seen just once; the ten biggest clones take up over 1%. The V and J ends lost 2 bases and 4 bases, in that order; junction bases with no gene match: 8. Germline loops: CDR1 SGDLS, CDR2 YYNGEE. CDR3 size: 15 residues. Sequenced: naive CD4+ T cells sorted from blood. Subset meaning: CD45RA+ positively selected. The receptor was isolated from a man aged 25-45 years in good health. The V and J genes are TRBV9 and TRBJ1-2, with 7 bases that match TRBD1. The CDR3 reads CASSVEDRAFYGYTF. As DNA, the CDR3 is TGTGCCAGCAGCGTTGAAGACAGGGCCTTCTATGGCTACACCTTC.